This entry lists 29 T cell receptor beta chains sequenced from one sample in a study of cytomegalovirus exposure and HLA in healthy donors. Both 60 Vbeta primers and 13 Jbeta primers went into the PCR. Clones were sequenced by immunoSEQ multiplex PCR, and TCRdb holds only the in-frame ones, with some missing. This sample has about 120,000 clones, with about three quarters found just once. Source material: PBMCs. The receptors stem from a woman aged 35 to 49 in good health and CMV-seropositive.

The chain employs TRBV4-3 and TRBJ2-1, with a tentative D call TRBD2 (6 bases). Trimming stripped 1 base from V and 7 bases from J, with 8 bases between. The CDR3 has 13 residues. CDR1 and CDR2 from the germline V gene are LGHNA and YSLEER. CDR3 residues: CASSQGRANEQFF. The CDR3 DNA is TGCGCCAGCAGCCAAGGGAGGGCGAATGAGCAGTTCTTC.

This clone was counted between two and nine times. The rearrangement uses TRBV4-3 and TRBJ1-5; D ambiguous. Germline lookup yields CDR1 LGHNA and CDR2 YSLEER. CDR3 length: 16 amino acids. Trimming took off 0 bases at V and 3 bases at J, with 12 bases between the two ends. For the CDR3, the DNA is TGCGCCAGCAGCCAAGAAGTTAGCCGATCCAATCAGCCCCAGCATTTT. Residues: CASSQEVSRSNQPQHF.

This chain joins TRBV9 and TRBJ2-7, with TRBD2 matching 8 bases. The CDR3 length is 15 residues. Germline CDR1 SGDLS, CDR2 YYNGEE. The ends lost 4 bases at V and 4 bases at J; junction bases unmatched: 10. The CDR3 loop is CASSPRGSGIYEQYF. The CDR3 region has the DNA TGTGCCAGCAGCCCCCGGGGTAGCGGGATATACGAGCAGTACTTC.

The V and J genes are TRBV7-3 and TRBJ2-3, with 8 bases fitting TRBD1. Germline CDR1 SGHTA, CDR2 FQGTGA. The CDR3 length is 15 residues. Trimming cost V 5 bases and J 3 bases; bases outside gene matches: 7. The CDR3 region is CASSTQGAQTDTQYF. CDR3 sequence (DNA): TGTGCCAGCAGCACCCAGGGGGCGCAAACAGATACGCAGTATTTT.

This chain links TRBV5-1 with TRBJ1-6, with D perhaps matching TRBD1 (5 bases). V was trimmed by 2 bases and J by 6 bases, leaving 12 bases between them. The CDR3 contains 15 residues. Germline-derived CDR1 and CDR2 are SGHRS and YFSETQ. The CDR3 coding sequence is TGCGCCAGCAGCTTCGACAGCCCGTTTAATTCACCCCTCCACTTT. Amino acid sequence: CASSFDSPFNSPLHF.

The V and J genes are TRBV4-1 and TRBJ1-1, with 8 positions matching TRBD1. V was clipped by 4 bases and J by 2 bases; unmatched bases: 3. The CDR3 spans 14 residues. Germline V gene lookup returns CDR1 MGHRA and CDR2 YSYEKL. CDR3: CASSPGQGNTEAFF. The CDR3 nucleotides are TGCGCCAGCAGCCCCGGACAGGGTAACACTGAAGCTTTCTTT.

V gene TRBV15 combines with J gene TRBJ1-1, with TRBD1 matching over 7 bases. In germline, CDR1 is LNHNV, CDR2 YYDKDF (reference sequence). The CDR3 length is 15 residues. J gave up 9 bases and V 3 bases, and 13 bases lay outside the gene matches. CDR3 residues: CATSRDGLTGEKAFF. CDR3 nucleotide sequence: TGTGCCACCAGCAGGGACGGGCTAACAGGGGAGAAAGCTTTCTTT.

V is TRBV28 and J is TRBJ1-4; D is possibly TRBD1 (6 bases). This CDR3 has 15 amino acids. Trimming left V 2 bases short and J 8 bases short, with 15 bases between. Germline-derived CDR1 and CDR2 are MDHEN and SYDVKM. CDR3 sequence: CASSLGGAVEEKLFF. CDR3 DNA sequence: TGTGCCAGCAGTTTAGGGGGGGCCGTAGAGGAAAAACTGTTTTTT.

V is TRBV19 and J is TRBJ2-5; 8 bases line up with TRBD2. J lost 2 bases, V lost 7 bases, and 6 bases had no gene match. This CDR3 has 14 residues. CDR1 and CDR2 (germline): LNHDA, SQIVND (reference sequence). Here the CDR3 reads CASTPRGGQETQYF. In DNA form, the CDR3 reads TGTGCCAGTACCCCCCGGGGGGGTCAAGAGACCCAGTACTTC.

This chain uses TRBV19 with TRBJ2-7, with 9 nucleotides matching TRBD1. Germline V lookup: CDR1 LNHDA, CDR2 SQIVND (reference sequence). The V and J ends lost 6 bases and 1 base, in that order; junction bases with no gene match: 7. The CDR3 extends over 15 amino acids. This CDR3 reads CASRRPGTGSYEQYF. DNA of the CDR3: TGTGCCAGTAGAAGGCCCGGGACAGGGTCCTACGAGCAGTACTTC.

This clone was picked up one time. The V gene is TRBV6-4, the J gene TRBJ2-2; no clear D gene. Trimming removed 3 bases at V and 5 bases at J, with 10 bases between. The CDR3 consists of 14 residues. Germline V gives CDR1 MRHNA, CDR2 SNTAGT. CDR3 sequence: CASSEVSGTGELFF. CDR3 sequence (DNA): TGTGCCAGCAGTGAAGTATCCGGGACCGGGGAGCTGTTTTTT.

The chain combines TRBV6-1 with TRBJ1-4; TRBD1 is a possible D gene (6 bases). The V end lost 3 bases, the J end lost 3 bases, and 20 bases lay between the germline ends. The CDR3 runs to 18 residues. The germline V gene has CDR1 MNHNS and CDR2 SASEGT. The CDR3 DNA reads as TGTGCCAGCAGTGATTTAGGGGACATCCTCCACCCTAATGAAAAACTGTTTTTT. It codes for CASSDLGDILHPNEKLFF.

This clone was counted once. The chain employs TRBV30 and TRBJ1-5; D is undetermined. V was pared by 4 bases and J by 7 bases, with 8 bases between. The CDR3 is 11 amino acids. CDR1 and CDR2 from the germline V gene are GTSNPN and SVGIG (reference sequence). The CDR3 sequence is CAWNAEQPQHF. Written as DNA, the CDR3 is TGTGCCTGGAATGCGGAACAGCCCCAGCATTTT.

The V gene is TRBV6-6, the J gene TRBJ1-2, with D possibly TRBD1 on 6 matching bases. Trimming left V 5 bases short and J 2 bases short, with 9 bases between. Germline V lookup: CDR1 MNHNY, CDR2 SVGAGI (reference sequence). The CDR3 has 13 amino acids. CDR3 nucleotides: TGTGCCAGCAGTCCGGACAGCAACTATGGCTACACCTTC. Its protein product is CASSPDSNYGYTF.

V and J are TRBV21-1 and TRBJ1-5; the table assigns TRBD1, which was not confirmed against the DNA. TRBV21-1 is listed as a pseudogene. The CDR3 sequence is 12 residues long. This chain's CDR3 is CASSKVVSRGDF. CDR3 nucleotide sequence: TGTGCCAGCAGCAAAGTTGTCAGCAGGGGGGATTTT.

The chain links TRBV5-4 to TRBJ2-3; 7 nucleotides align to TRBD1. With V trimmed by 3 bases and J by 4 bases, 5 bases remained unmatched. Germline lookup yields CDR1 SGHNT and CDR2 YYREEE (reference sequence). The CDR3 runs 14 residues. CDR3 DNA sequence: TGTGCCAGCAGCTCTAAACAGGGGTCAGATACGCAGTATTTT. Its protein product is CASSSKQGSDTQYF. Combining the CDR3 with reference TRBV5-4 and TRBJ2-3 gives the whole variable domain ETGVTQSPTHLIKTRGQQVTLRCSSQSGHNTVSWYQQALGQGPQFIFQYYREEENGRGNFPPRFSGLQFPNYSSELNVNALELDDSALYLCASSSKQGSDTQYFGPGTRLTVL.

The chain combines TRBV7-2 with TRBJ2-3; 10 bases line up with TRBD2. V trimming: 5 bases; J trimming: 3 bases; junction bases outside the gene matches: 5. The length of the CDR3 is 15 residues. Germline V gene lookup returns CDR1 SGHTA and CDR2 FQGNSA. The CDR3 reads CASSASGGVTDTQYF. The CDR3 bases are TGTGCCAGCAGCGCTAGCGGGGGCGTAACAGATACGCAGTATTTT.

The V call is TRBV16, the J call TRBJ2-2; 9 bases agree with TRBD2. The CDR3 covers 19 residues. J gave up 1 base and V 4 bases, and 13 bases lay outside the gene matches. Germline V lookup: CDR1 KGHSY, CDR2 FQNENV. The CDR3 coding sequence is TGTGCCAGCAGCCCGAGGGGGCTAGCGGGATCCCTGAACACCGGGGAGCTGTTTTTT. Protein: CASSPRGLAGSLNTGELFF.

The chain uses TRBV5-4 and TRBJ2-3; 7 nucleotides match TRBD1. Per the germline V gene, CDR1 is SGHNT and CDR2 is YYREEE (reference sequence). CDR3 length: 16 amino acids. Trimming took 4 bases from V and 4 from J; bases not matched to a gene: 12. The CDR3 loop is CASSLRPDRVPDTQYF. The CDR3 nucleotides read TGTGCCAGCAGCCTGCGGCCTGACAGGGTGCCAGATACGCAGTATTTT.

V usage is TRBV6-1 and J usage is TRBJ1-2; TRBD1 matches at 8 bases. Trimming took 3 bases from V and 1 from J; bases not matched to a gene: 4. This CDR3 is built from 15 residues. Germline CDR1 is MNHNS and CDR2 is SASEGT. The CDR3 sequence: CASSEDRVGNYGYTF. CDR3 nucleotides: TGTGCCAGCAGTGAGGACAGGGTGGGTAACTATGGCTACACCTTC.

This clone has just a few counts. The J gene is TRBJ1-2, the V gene TRBV19, with unresolved D. Germline V gives CDR1 LNHDA, CDR2 SQIVND (reference sequence). V lost 6 bases, J lost 0 bases, and 17 bases lay in between. CDR3 size: 16 residues. CDR3 nucleotide sequence: TGTGCCAGTAGCCGGTCCCTAGTCGATACTAACTATGGCTACACCTTC. It encodes CASSRSLVDTNYGYTF.

V usage is TRBV7-2 and J usage is TRBJ1-5; 8 nucleotides match TRBD1. Germline V gene lookup returns CDR1 SGHTA and CDR2 FQGNSA. The CDR3 loop spans 15 amino acids. V gave up 2 bases and J gave up 5 bases; unmatched junction bases: 5. In DNA form, the CDR3 reads TGTGCCAGCAGCTTATGGACAGGGCTGGATCAGCCCCAGCATTTT. Its protein is CASSLWTGLDQPQHF.

The chain uses TRBV5-4 and TRBJ2-5; 8 bases agree with TRBD1. V lost 3 bases, J lost 2 bases, and 6 bases stayed unmatched. The CDR3 has 15 residues. Per the germline V gene, CDR1 is SGHNT and CDR2 is YYREEE (reference sequence). DNA of the CDR3: TGTGCCAGCAGCTACGGACAGGGTGAACAAGAGACCCAGTACTTC. Encoded protein: CASSYGQGEQETQYF.

This clone was picked up a small number of times. The chain recombines TRBV5-4 with TRBJ1-2; TRBD1 matches 7 bases. This CDR3 contains 12 residues. Germline loops: CDR1 SGHNT, CDR2 YYREEE (reference sequence). The V segment lost 4 bases and the J segment 7 bases; nucleotides outside the gene matches: 4. This CDR3 is CASSLGTAGYTF. CDR3 in DNA: TGTGCCAGCAGCCTGGGGACAGCTGGCTACACCTTC.

This clone was recorded only once. This chain uses TRBV27 with TRBJ1-1, with TRBD1 identical over 8 bases. The trim removed 9 bases at V and 3 bases at J, leaving 6 bases unmatched. This CDR3 comprises 13 residues. CDR1 is MNHEY and CDR2 is SMNVEV in the germline V gene (reference sequence). The CDR3 protein is CASWTGSYTEAFF. CDR3 in DNA: TGTGCCAGTTGGACAGGGAGTTACACTGAAGCTTTCTTT.

This rearrangement joins TRBV4-3 to TRBJ2-3; 12 positions agree with TRBD2. Germline V lookup: CDR1 LGHNA, CDR2 YSLEER. J lost 4 bases, V lost 4 bases, and 6 bases had no gene match. The CDR3 sequence is 16 residues long. CDR3 nucleotides: TGCGCCAGCAGCCTGGGGACTAGCGGGTCCTCAGATACGCAGTATTTT. This encodes CASSLGTSGSSDTQYF.

The chain joins TRBV30 to TRBJ2-3; tentative D call: TRBD2 (6 bases). Germline V gives CDR1 GTSNPN, CDR2 SVGIG (reference sequence). With 0 bases removed from V and 4 bases from J, the gap between germline ends came to 20 bases. The CDR3 contains 17 residues. The CDR3 loop is CAWSVRAGYRGADTQYF. CDR3 nucleotides: TGTGCCTGGAGTGTTCGCGCCGGCTACCGCGGGGCAGATACGCAGTATTTT.

This chain uses TRBV6-1 with TRBJ1-2, with 7 nucleotides matching TRBD1. V lost 6 bases, J lost 1 base, and 2 bases stayed unmatched. There are 13 residues in the CDR3. In germline, CDR1 is MNHNS, CDR2 SASEGT. The CDR3 DNA sequence: TGTGCCAGCAGAGACAGGGATAACTATGGCTACACCTTC. Translation: CASRDRDNYGYTF.

The chain uses TRBV27 and TRBJ1-2; TRBD1 might be the D (5 bases). Germline CDR1 is MNHEY and CDR2 is SMNVEV (reference sequence). The CDR3 totals 12 residues. The V end lost 6 bases, the J end lost 8 bases, and 13 bases lay between the germline ends. CDR3 amino acids: CASSPGTRGYTF. Written as DNA, the CDR3 is TGTGCCAGCAGCCCAGGGACTAGGGGCTACACCTTC.